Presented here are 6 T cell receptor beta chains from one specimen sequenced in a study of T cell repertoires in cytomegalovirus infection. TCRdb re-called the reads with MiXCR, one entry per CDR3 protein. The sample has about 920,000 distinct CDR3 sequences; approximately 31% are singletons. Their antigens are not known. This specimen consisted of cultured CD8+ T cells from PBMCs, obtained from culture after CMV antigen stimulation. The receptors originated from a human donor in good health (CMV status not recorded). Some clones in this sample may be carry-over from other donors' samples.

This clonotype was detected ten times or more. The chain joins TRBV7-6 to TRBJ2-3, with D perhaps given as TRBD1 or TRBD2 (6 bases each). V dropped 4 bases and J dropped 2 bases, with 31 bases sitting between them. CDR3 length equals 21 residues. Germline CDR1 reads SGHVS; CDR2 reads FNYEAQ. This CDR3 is CASSSLVRGPLIPHPTDTQYF. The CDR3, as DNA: TGTGCCAGCAGCTCCTTGGTTCGGGGGCCTCTTATTCCCCACCCCACAGATACGCAGTATTTT.

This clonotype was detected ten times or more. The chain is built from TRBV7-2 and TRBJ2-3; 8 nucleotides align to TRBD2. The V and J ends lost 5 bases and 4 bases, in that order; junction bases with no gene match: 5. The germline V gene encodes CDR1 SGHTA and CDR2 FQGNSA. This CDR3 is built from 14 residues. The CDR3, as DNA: TGTGCCAGCAGCCTCGGGGGGGCCCCAGATACGCAGTATTTT. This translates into CASSLGGAPDTQYF.

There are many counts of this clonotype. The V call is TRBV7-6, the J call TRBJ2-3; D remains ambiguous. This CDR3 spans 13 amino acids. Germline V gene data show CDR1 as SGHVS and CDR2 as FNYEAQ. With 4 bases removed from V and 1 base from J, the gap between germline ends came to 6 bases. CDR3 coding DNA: TGTGCCAGCAGCTCAACCGGCACAGATACGCAGTATTTT. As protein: CASSSTGTDTQYF.

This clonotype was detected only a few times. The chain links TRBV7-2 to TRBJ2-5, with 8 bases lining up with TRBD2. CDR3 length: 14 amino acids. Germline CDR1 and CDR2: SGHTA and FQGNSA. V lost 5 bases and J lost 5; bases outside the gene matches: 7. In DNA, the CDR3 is TGTGCCAGCAGCCCGGGGGGGGTATGGGAGACCCAGTACTTC. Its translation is CASSPGGVWETQYF.

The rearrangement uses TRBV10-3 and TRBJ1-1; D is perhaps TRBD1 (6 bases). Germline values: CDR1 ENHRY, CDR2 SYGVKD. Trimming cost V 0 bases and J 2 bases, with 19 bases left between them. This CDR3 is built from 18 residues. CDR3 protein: CAISESRGGGHTNTEAFF. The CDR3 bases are TGTGCCATCAGTGAGTCTCGTGGAGGGGGTCACACTAACACTGAAGCTTTCTTT.

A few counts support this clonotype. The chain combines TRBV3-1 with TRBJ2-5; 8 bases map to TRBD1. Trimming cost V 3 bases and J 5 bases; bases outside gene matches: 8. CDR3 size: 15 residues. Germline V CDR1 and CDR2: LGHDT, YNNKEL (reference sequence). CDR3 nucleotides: TGTGCCAGCAGCCAGGAGACAGGGGAGAAGGAGACCCAGTACTTC. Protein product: CASSQETGEKETQYF.